This is a list of T cell receptor beta chains from one sample in a study of breast tumors, draining lymph nodes, adjacent tissues. Using its own MiXCR run on the multiplex PCR reads, TCRdb lists one record per CDR3 protein. The sample carries about 140,000 distinct CDR3 sequences, 32% recorded once. Input material: axillary lymph node tissue. All receptors come from a female donor with breast cancer. Some clones in this sample may be carry-over from other donors' samples. Each CDR3 is given with its conserved first and last residue. A D gene is named only where the DNA matches it firmly. Size tells how often a clone was seen (once, few, many) or the class of an expanded clone, and some rows leave it out.

v_call,d_call,clone_size,j_call,cdr3_nt,cdr3_aa
TRBV12-3/TRBV12-4,-,many,TRBJ1-5,TGTGCCAGCAGAAGCGGATTGTACCAGCCCCAGCATTTT,CASRSGLYQPQHF
TRBV7-6,-,many,TRBJ2-5,TGTGCCAGCAGCCCCCTGGGGAGGACAGTTATAAGGGAGACCCAGTACTTC,CASSPLGRTVIRETQYF
TRBV4-1,TRBD1,few,TRBJ1-5,TGCGCCAGCAGCCAAGATCTTGGGACAGGGAGTCAGTCCCAGCATTTT,CASSQDLGTGSQSQHF
TRBV12-3/TRBV12-4,TRBD1,many,TRBJ2-7,TGTGCCAGCAGTTTATCACAGGGGTTTTTGGAGCAGTACTTC,CASSLSQGFLEQYF
TRBV5-1,TRBD1,many,TRBJ2-2,TGCGCCAGCAGCTTGGTGACAGGGGGCGGTGCGGCGACCGGGGAGCTGTTTTTT,CASSLVTGGGAATGELFF
TRBV28,-,many,TRBJ1-2,TGTGCCAGCAGTTTAGCCAATGAGGGAGGCTACACCTTC,CASSLANEGGYTF
TRBV9,TRBD1,-,TRBJ1-1,TGTGCCAGCAGCGTAGGGGACAGGGTTAACACTGAAGCTTTCTTT,CASSVGDRVNTEAFF
TRBV5-1,TRBD1,many,TRBJ2-2,TGCGCCAGCAGCGACAGGGGGTTATCCGGGGAGCTGTTTTTT,CASSDRGLSGELFF
TRBV28,-,few,TRBJ1-2,TGTGCCAGCAGTTTCGGGCAGGCGGGCGAGGGCTACACCTTC,CASSFGQAGEGYTF
TRBV12-3/TRBV12-4,TRBD1,many,TRBJ1-5,TGTGCCAGCAGCTCATTCACAGGGGGAGTGCAGCCCCAGCATTTT,CASSSFTGGVQPQHF
TRBV6-5,-,-,TRBJ1-1,TGTGCCAGCAGTTACCGACAGGCTCAGAACACTGAAGCTTTCTTT,CASSYRQAQNTEAFF
TRBV11-2,-,many,TRBJ2-5,TGTGCCAGCAGCCCCTACCTTGTCGCGACCAGGGAGACCCAGTACTTC,CASSPYLVATRETQYF
TRBV12-5,-,few,TRBJ1-1,TGTGCTAGTGGTTTGCCAGGGCGGACTGAAGCTTTCTTT,CASGLPGRTEAFF
TRBV2,TRBD1,many,TRBJ1-5,TGTGCCAGAGGGACAGGGGACAATCAGCCCCAGCATTTT,CARGTGDNQPQHF
TRBV7-7,TRBD2,many,TRBJ2-5,TGTGCTAGCAGCATCGGGACTAGCGGGCAAGAGACCCAGTACTTC,CASSIGTSGQETQYF
TRBV5-8,TRBD1,-,TRBJ1-3,TGTGCCAGCAGCCGCCAGGGGGACACCATATATTTT,CASSRQGDTIYF
TRBV9,-,many,TRBJ1-5,TGTGCCAGCAGCCCCGCCCAGGGTAGCAATCAGCCCCAGCATTTT,CASSPAQGSNQPQHF
TRBV7-2,-,many,TRBJ1-2,TGTGCCAGCAGCTTGGAACAGTCGGGGGGCTATGGCTACCCCTTC,CASSLEQSGGYGYPF
TRBV2,-,-,TRBJ2-6,TGTGCCAGCAGTGTTGGGGGGGGGGCCAACGTCCTGACTTTC,CASSVGGGANVLTF
TRBV7-9,-,many,TRBJ1-2,TGTGCCAGCAGCCTCGAGGGTGCAAACTATGGCTACACCTTC,CASSLEGANYGYTF
TRBV20-1,-,many,TRBJ1-2,TGCAGTGCACTCTGGGGGGAGAGTGGCTACACCTTC,CSALWGESGYTF
TRBV5-8,-,many,TRBJ1-2,TGTGCCAGCAGCATGACGGTGGACTTCTATGGCTACACCTTC,CASSMTVDFYGYTF
TRBV7-9,TRBD1,many,TRBJ1-2,TGTGCCAGCAGCCTACGAGGACAGGGGGCGGATGGCTACACCTTC,CASSLRGQGADGYTF
TRBV7-9,-,-,TRBJ1-4,TGTGCCAGCAGCTTAGCGGGTCAGAATGAAAAACTGTTTTTT,CASSLAGQNEKLFF
TRBV7-9,-,many,TRBJ2-5,TGTGCCAGCAGCTCGAGGACGGGTTTGGAAGGGACCCAGTACTTC,CASSSRTGLEGTQYF
TRBV6-1,TRBD1,-,TRBJ2-7,TGTGCCAGCAGCCCGGGACAGGGTTGGTACGAGCAGTACTTC,CASSPGQGWYEQYF
TRBV3-1,TRBD2,many,TRBJ2-5,TGTGCCAGCAGCCTCTATAGCGGGGGGGGAGAGACCCAGTACTTC,CASSLYSGGGETQYF
TRBV2,-,many,TRBJ2-5,TGTGCCAGCAGTGAAGTCAGGCCTGGAGAGACCCAGTACTTC,CASSEVRPGETQYF